Listed below are T cell receptor beta chains from one sample, sequenced in a study of cytomegalovirus exposure and HLA in healthy donors. Profiling relied on immunoSEQ multiplex PCR, and the TCRdb table lists in-frame clones only, not all of them. This sample has 100,000 to 150,000 clones, with around 85% found just once. The sequenced sample consisted of PBMCs. Receptor source: a young man in good health and CMV-seronegative. Each CDR3 is given with its conserved first and last residue. Fields, in order: clone size, V gene, J gene, D gene, CDR3 protein, CDR3 DNA. The D gene is left open where the match is weak. Clone size is stated in some rows and not others, as once, few, many or a class when expanded.

NA	TRBV7-8	TRBJ1-1	NA	CASSLVRGEAFF	TGTGCCAGCAGCCTTGTGCGGGGTGAAGCTTTCTTT
NA	TRBV6-1	TRBJ2-7	NA	CAHDNTGSSYEQYF	TGTGCCCATGACAACACAGGCAGCTCCTACGAGCAGTACTTC
NA	TRBV28	TRBJ2-2	TRBD1	CASRSGQGATGELFF	TGTGCCAGCAGGTCGGGACAGGGGGCCACCGGGGAGCTGTTTTTT
once	TRBV6-1	TRBJ2-4	NA	CASSGGRSEYF	TGTGCCAGCAGTGGGGGCCGCTCGGAGTACTTC
NA	TRBV30	TRBJ2-5	TRBD2	CAWSVGGQETQYF	TGTGCCTGGAGTGTCGGGGGGCAAGAGACCCAGTACTTC
NA	TRBV6-1	TRBJ1-5	NA	CASSPRQGGQPQHF	TGTGCCAGCAGTCCTCGGCAGGGCGGTCAGCCCCAGCATTTT
NA	TRBV28	TRBJ1-2	TRBD1	CASSSYLQGKGYTF	TGTGCCAGCAGTAGTTACCTACAGGGGAAGGGCTACACCTTC
NA	TRBV5-1	TRBJ2-5	NA	CASSLEGETQYF	TGCGCCAGCAGCTTGGAGGGGGAGACCCAGTACTTC
NA	TRBV5-6	TRBJ1-2	NA	CASSMSPGSPCGYTF	TGTGCCAGCAGCATGTCACCAGGTTCCCCCTGTGGCTACACCTTC
NA	TRBV6-6	TRBJ1-4	TRBD1	CASSPNRGRREKLFF	TGTGCCAGCAGTCCAAACAGGGGGCGCCGTGAAAAACTGTTTTTT
NA	TRBV2	TRBJ2-7	TRBD1	CASSGTGAVYEQYF	TGTGCCAGCAGTGGGACAGGGGCGGTCTACGAGCAGTACTTC
NA	TRBV14	TRBJ1-4	NA	CASSHTWSSKLFF	TGTGCCAGCAGCCACACTTGGTCAAGTAAACTGTTTTTT
NA	TRBV4-3	TRBJ1-4	NA	CASRPGWGLDEKLFF	TGCGCCAGCAGACCCGGGTGGGGGCTAGATGAAAAACTGTTTTTT
NA	TRBV18	TRBJ1-6	TRBD1	CASSRQGANNSPLHF	TGTGCCAGCTCCCGACAGGGGGCCAATAATTCACCCCTCCACTTT
few	TRBV6-6	TRBJ2-5	NA	CASRVHQRLTETQYF	TGTGCCAGCAGGGTCCACCAGAGGTTAACAGAGACCCAGTACTTC
NA	TRBV21-1	TRBJ1-5	NA	CAGRGSPFSNQPQHF	TGTGCTGGGAGGGGGTCTCCATTTAGCAATCAGCCCCAGCATTTT
NA	TRBV6-6	TRBJ1-1	NA	CASSYFRDTEAFF	TGTGCCAGCAGTTACTTCAGGGACACTGAAGCTTTCTTT
NA	TRBV7-9	TRBJ2-1	TRBD2	CASSARAGGVYNEQFF	TGTGCCAGCAGCGCCAGAGCGGGGGGGGTCTACAATGAGCAGTTCTTC
NA	TRBV28	TRBJ2-2	TRBD2	CASSFPAPGLAAGELFF	TGTGCCAGCAGTTTTCCCGCACCGGGACTAGCGGCCGGGGAGCTGTTTTTT
NA	TRBV28	TRBJ1-1	TRBD1	CASSLGTGGTEAFF	TGTGCCAGCAGTTTAGGGACAGGGGGCACTGAAGCTTTCTTT
NA	TRBV28	TRBJ2-7	TRBD2	CASSLRRGGHEQYF	TGTGCCAGCAGTTTACGGCGGGGGGGCCACGAGCAGTACTTC
once	TRBV18	TRBJ1-5	NA	CASSPPGGF	TGTGCCAGCTCACCACCCGGTGGTTTT
NA	TRBV4-3	TRBJ2-1	NA	CASSQDSDNEQFF	TGCGCCAGCAGCCAGGACAGCGACAATGAGCAGTTCTTC
NA	TRBV6-6	TRBJ1-2	NA	CASSYSLARGNYGYTF	TGTGCCAGCAGTTACTCGCTCGCCAGGGGAAACTATGGCTACACCTTC
NA	TRBV20-1	TRBJ1-2	NA	CSVQDLGRYTF	TGCAGTGTGCAGGATTTGGGCCGTTACACCTTC
NA	TRBV6-1	TRBJ2-7	NA	CASSEGDYYEQYF	TGTGCCAGCAGTGAAGGCGACTACTACGAGCAGTACTTC
NA	TRBV9	TRBJ2-1	NA	CASSVDGGQSYNEQFF	TGTGCCAGCAGCGTAGATGGCGGACAGAGCTACAATGAGCAGTTCTTC
few	TRBV11-2	TRBJ2-1	TRBD2	CASSLEGLAEYNEQFF	TGTGCCAGCAGCTTAGAAGGACTAGCGGAATACAATGAGCAGTTCTTC
NA	TRBV7-2	TRBJ2-6	TRBD2	CASSRTSGGRVGANVLTF	TGTGCCAGCAGCCGGACTAGCGGGGGGCGAGTCGGGGCCAACGTCCTGACTTTC